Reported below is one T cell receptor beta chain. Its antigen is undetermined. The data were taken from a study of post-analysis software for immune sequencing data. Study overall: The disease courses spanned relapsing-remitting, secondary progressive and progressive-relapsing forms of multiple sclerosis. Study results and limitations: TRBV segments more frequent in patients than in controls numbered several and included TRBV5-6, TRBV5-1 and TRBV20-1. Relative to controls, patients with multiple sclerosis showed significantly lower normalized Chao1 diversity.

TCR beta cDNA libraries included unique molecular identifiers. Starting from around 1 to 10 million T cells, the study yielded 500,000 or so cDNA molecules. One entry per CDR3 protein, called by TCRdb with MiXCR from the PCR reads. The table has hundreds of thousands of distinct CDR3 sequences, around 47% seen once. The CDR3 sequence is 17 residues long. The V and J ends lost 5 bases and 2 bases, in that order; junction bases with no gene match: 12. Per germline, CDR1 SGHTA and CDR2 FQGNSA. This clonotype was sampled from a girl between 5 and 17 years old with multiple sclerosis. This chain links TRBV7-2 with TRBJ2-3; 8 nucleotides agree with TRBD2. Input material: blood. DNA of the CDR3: TGTGCCAGCAGCACCCCGGCCCAGCGGGAGACCACAGATACGCAGTATTTT. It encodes CASSTPAQRETTDTQYF.